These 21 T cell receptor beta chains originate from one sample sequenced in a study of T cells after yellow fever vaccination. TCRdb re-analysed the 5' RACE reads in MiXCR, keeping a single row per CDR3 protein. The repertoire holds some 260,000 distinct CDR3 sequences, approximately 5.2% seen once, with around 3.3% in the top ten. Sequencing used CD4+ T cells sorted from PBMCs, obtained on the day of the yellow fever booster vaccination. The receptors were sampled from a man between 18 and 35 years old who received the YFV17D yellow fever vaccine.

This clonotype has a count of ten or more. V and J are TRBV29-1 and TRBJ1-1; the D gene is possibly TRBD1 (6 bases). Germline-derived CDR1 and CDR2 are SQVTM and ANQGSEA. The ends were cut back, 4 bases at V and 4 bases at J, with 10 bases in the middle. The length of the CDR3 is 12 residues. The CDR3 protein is CSVARGTTEAFF. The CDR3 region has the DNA TGCAGCGTTGCGAGGGGGACCACTGAAGCTTTCTTT.

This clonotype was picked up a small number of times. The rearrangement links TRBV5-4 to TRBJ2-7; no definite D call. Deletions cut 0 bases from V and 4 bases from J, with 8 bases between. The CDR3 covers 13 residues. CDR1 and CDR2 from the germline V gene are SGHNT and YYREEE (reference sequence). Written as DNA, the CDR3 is TGTGCCAGCAGCTTGGCCGGAAGGTACGAGCAGTACGTC. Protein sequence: CASSLAGRYEQYV.

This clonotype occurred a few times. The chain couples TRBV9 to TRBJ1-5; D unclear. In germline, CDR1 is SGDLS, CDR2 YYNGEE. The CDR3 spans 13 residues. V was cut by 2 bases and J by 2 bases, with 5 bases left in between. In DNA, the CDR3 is TGTGCCAGCAGCGTTTACGGCAATCAGCCCCAGCATTTT. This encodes CASSVYGNQPQHF. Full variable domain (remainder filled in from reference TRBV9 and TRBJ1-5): DSGVTQTPKHLITATGQRVTLRCSPRSGDLSVYWYQQSLDQGLQFLIQYYNGEERAKGNILERFSAQQFPDLHSELNLSSLELGDSALYFCASSVYGNQPQHFGDGTRLSIL.

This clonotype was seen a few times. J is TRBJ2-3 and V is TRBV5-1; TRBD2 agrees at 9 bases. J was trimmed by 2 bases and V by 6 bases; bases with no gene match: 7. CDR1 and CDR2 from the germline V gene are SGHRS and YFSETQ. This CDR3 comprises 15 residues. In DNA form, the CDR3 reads TGCGCCAGCATGGTACCTAGCGGGGACACAGATACGCAGTATTTT. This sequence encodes CASMVPSGDTDTQYF.

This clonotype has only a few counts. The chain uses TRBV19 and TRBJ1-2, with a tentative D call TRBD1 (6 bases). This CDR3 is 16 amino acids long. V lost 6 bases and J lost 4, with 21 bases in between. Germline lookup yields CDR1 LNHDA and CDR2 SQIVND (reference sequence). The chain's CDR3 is CASSLNPGASPYGYTF. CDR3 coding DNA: TGTGCCAGTAGCTTAAATCCAGGGGCGAGTCCCTATGGCTACACCTTC.

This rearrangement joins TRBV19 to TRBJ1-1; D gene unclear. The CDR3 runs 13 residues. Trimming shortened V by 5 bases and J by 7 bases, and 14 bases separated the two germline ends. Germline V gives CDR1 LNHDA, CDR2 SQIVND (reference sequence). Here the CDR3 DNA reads TGTGCCAGTAGTGACGACGAAAGACTTGAAGCTTTCTTT. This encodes CASSDDERLEAFF.

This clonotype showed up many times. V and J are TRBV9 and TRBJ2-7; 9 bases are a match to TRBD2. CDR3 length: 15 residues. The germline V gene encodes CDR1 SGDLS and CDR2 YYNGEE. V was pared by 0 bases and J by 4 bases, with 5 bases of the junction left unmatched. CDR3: CASSVGSSGEYEQYF. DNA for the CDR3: TGTGCCAGCAGCGTAGGGTCTAGCGGGGAGTACGAGCAGTACTTC.

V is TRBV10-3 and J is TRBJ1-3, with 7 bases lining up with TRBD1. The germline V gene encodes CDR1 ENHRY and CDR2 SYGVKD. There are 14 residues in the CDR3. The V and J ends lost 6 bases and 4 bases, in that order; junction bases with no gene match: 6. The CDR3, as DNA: TGTGCCATCAGGGGGACAGCGGACGGAAACACCATATATTTT. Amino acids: CAIRGTADGNTIYF.

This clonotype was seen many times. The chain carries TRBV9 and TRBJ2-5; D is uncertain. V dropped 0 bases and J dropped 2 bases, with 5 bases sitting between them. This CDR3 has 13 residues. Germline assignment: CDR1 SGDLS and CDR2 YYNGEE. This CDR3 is CASSVGAQETQYF. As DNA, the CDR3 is TGTGCCAGCAGCGTAGGGGCGCAAGAGACCCAGTACTTC.

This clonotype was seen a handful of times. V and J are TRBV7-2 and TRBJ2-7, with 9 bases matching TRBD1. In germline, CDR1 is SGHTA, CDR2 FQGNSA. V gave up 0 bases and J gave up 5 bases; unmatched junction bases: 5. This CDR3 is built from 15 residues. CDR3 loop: CASSLAWDRDHEQYV. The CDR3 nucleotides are TGTGCCAGCAGCTTAGCGTGGGACAGGGACCACGAGCAGTACGTC.

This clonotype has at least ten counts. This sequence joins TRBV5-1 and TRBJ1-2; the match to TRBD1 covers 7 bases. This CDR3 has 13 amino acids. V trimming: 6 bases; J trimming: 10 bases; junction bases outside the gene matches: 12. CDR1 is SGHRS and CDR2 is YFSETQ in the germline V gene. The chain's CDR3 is CASNTEQGFVYTF. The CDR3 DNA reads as TGCGCCAGCAACACGGAACAGGGGTTCGTCTACACCTTC.

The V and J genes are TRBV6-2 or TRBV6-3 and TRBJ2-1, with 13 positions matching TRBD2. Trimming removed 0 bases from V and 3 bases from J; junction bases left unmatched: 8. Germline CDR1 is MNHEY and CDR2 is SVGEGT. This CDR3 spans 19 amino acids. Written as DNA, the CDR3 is TGTGCCAGCAGTTACTCGAGACTAGCGGGGGGAGGGCGCTACAATGAGCAGTTCTTC. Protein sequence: CASSYSRLAGGGRYNEQFF.

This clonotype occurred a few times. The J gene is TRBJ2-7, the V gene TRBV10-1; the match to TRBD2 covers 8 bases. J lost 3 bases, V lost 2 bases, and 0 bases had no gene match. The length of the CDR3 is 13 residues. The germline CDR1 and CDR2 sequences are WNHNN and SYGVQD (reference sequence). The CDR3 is CASSEGTSYEQYF. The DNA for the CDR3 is TGCGCCAGCAGTGAGGGGACTAGCTACGAGCAGTACTTC.

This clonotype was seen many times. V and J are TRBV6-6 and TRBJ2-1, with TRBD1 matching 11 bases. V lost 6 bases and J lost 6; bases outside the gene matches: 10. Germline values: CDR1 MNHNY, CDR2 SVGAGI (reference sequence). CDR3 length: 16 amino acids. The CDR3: CASSSGTGGSGNEQFF. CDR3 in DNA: TGTGCCAGCAGCTCCGGGACAGGGGGTTCCGGCAATGAGCAGTTCTTC.

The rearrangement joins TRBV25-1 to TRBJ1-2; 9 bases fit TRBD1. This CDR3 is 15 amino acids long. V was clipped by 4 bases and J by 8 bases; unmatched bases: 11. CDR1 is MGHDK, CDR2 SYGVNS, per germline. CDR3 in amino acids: CASSVSRGTGKGYTF. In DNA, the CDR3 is TGTGCCAGCAGTGTCTCCAGGGGGACAGGGAAAGGCTACACCTTC.

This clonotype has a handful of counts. The CDR3 nucleotides are TGTGCCATCAGGGGACAGGGTACAAATGAGCAGTTCTTC. Residues: CAIRGQGTNEQFF. J is TRBJ2-1 and V is TRBV10-3, with 9 bases identical to TRBD1. V lost 6 bases to trimming and J lost 7 bases; unmatched junction nucleotides: 4. CDR1 and CDR2 (germline): ENHRY, SYGVKD. This CDR3 comprises 13 residues.

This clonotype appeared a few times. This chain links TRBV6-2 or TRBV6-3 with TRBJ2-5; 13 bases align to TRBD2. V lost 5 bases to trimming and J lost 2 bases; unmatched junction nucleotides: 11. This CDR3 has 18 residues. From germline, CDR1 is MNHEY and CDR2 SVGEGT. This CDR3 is CASSTRLAGGGDQETQYF. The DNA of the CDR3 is TGTGCCAGCAGTACACGACTAGCGGGGGGCGGGGATCAAGAGACCCAGTACTTC.

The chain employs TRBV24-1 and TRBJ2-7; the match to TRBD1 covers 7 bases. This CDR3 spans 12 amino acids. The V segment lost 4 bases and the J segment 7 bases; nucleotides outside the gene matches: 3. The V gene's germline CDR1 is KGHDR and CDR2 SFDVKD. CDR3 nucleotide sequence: TGTGCCACCAGTGACCGCAGGGGGGAGCAGTACTTC. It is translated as CATSDRRGEQYF.

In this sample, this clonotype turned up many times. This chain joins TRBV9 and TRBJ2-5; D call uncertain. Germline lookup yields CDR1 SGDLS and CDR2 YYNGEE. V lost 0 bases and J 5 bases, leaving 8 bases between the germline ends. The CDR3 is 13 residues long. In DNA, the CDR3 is TGTGCCAGCAGCGTAGGGCCAGATGAGACCCAGTACTTC. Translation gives CASSVGPDETQYF.

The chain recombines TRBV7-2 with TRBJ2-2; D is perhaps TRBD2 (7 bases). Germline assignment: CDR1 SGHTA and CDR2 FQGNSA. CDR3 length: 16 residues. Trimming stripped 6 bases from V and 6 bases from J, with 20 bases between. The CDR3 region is CASRPRGGVVAGELFF. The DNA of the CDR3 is TGTGCCAGCAGACCCCGAGGGGGGGTGGTGGCCGGGGAGCTGTTTTTT.

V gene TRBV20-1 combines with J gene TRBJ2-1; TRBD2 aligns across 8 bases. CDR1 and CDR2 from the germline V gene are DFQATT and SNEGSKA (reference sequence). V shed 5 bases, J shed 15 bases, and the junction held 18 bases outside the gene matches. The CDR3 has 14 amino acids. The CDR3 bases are TGCAGTGCTGACGGTTTGGCGCTAGCGGGTCCCGGGTTCTTC. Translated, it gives CSADGLALAGPGFF.